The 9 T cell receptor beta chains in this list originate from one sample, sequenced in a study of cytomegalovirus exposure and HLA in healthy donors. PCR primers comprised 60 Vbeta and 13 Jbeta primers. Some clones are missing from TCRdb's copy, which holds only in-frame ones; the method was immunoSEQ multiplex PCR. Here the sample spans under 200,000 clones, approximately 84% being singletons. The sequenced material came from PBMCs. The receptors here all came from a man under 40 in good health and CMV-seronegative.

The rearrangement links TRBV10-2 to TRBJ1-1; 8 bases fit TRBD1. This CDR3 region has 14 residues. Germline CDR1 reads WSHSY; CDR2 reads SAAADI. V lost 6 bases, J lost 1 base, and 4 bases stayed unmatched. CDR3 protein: CASRTGVRNTEAFF. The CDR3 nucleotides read TGCGCCAGCAGGACAGGGGTTCGGAACACTGAAGCTTTCTTT.

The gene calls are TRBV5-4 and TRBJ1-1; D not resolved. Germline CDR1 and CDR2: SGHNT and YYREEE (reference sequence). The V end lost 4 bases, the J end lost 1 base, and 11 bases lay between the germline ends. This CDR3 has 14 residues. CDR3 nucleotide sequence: TGTGCCAGCAGCACGCCGGGAGAGAACACTGAAGCTTTCTTT. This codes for CASSTPGENTEAFF. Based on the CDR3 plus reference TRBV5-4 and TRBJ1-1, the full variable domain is ETGVTQSPTHLIKTRGQQVTLRCSSQSGHNTVSWYQQALGQGPQFIFQYYREEENGRGNFPPRFSGLQFPNYSSELNVNALELDDSALYLCASSTPGENTEAFFGQGTRLTVV.

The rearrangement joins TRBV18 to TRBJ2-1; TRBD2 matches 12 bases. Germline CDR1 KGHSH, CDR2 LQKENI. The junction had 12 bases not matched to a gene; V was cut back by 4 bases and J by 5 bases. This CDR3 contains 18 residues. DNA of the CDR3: TGTGCCAGCTCACGTACTCCGGGACTAGCGGGCAAAAACAATGAGCAGTTCTTC. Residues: CASSRTPGLAGKNNEQFF.

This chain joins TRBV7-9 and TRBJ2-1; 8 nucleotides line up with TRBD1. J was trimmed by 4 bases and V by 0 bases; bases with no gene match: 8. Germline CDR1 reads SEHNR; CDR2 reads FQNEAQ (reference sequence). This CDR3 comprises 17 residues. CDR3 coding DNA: TGTGCCAGCAGCTTAGCTGCACCGGGACAGGTATACAATGAGCAGTTCTTC. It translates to CASSLAAPGQVYNEQFF.

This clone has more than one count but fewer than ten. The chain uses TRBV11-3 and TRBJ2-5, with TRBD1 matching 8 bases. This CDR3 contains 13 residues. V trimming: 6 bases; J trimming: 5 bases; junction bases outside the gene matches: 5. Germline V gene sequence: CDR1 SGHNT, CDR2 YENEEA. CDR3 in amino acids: CASRTGQEETQYF. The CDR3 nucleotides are TGTGCCAGCAGGACGGGACAGGAGGAGACCCAGTACTTC.

The CDR3 nucleotides read TGTGCCAGCAGTATGACAGGAATGAACACTGAAGCTTTCTTT. Amino acid sequence: CASSMTGMNTEAFF. V usage is TRBV6-4 and J usage is TRBJ1-1, with a possible D match to TRBD1 (6 bases). CDR1 is MRHNA, CDR2 SNTAGT, per germline. The CDR3 spans 14 residues. Deletions cut 5 bases from V and 0 bases from J, with 10 bases between.

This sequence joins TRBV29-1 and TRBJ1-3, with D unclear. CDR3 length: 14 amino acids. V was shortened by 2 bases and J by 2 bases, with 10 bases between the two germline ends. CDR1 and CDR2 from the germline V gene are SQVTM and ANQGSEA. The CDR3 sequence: CSVELVEPGNTIYF. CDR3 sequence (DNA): TGCAGCGTTGAATTAGTAGAGCCTGGAAACACCATATATTTT.

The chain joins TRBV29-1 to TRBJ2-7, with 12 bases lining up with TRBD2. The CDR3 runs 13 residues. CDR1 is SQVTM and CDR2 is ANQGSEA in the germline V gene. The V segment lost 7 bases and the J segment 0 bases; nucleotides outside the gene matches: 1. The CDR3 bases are TGCAGCGGGGGACTAGCGGGCTCCTACGAGCAGTACTTC. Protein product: CSGGLAGSYEQYF.

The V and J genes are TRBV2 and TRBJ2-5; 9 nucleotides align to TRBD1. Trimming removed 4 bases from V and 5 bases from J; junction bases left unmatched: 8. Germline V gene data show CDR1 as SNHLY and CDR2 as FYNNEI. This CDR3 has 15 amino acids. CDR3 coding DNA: TGTGCCAGCAGTGTACAGGGGGCCCCAGGGGAGACCCAGTACTTC. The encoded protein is CASSVQGAPGETQYF. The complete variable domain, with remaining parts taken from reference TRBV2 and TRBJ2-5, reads EPEVTQTPSHQVTQMGQEVILRCVPISNHLYFYWYRQILGQKVEFLVSFYNNEISEKSEIFDDQFSVERPDGSNFTLKIRSTKLEDSAMYFCASSVQGAPGETQYFGPGTRLLVL.